Each of the 14 T cell receptor beta chains below was sequenced from the same sample in a study of shared clonotypes between healthy human individuals. Naive CD8 cells lacked CD45RO, underwent positive selection for CCR7 and left out terminally differentiated effector memory CD45RA+ cells. Profiling relied on immunoSEQ multiplex PCR, and the TCRdb table lists in-frame clones only, not all of them. The sample carries hundreds of thousands of clones, 90% to 95% recorded once. The sample comprised naive CD8+ T cells sorted from blood. These receptors originate from a man aged 25-45 years in good health.

A word on this clone: The sample contains more than one DNA sequence encoding this CDR3. V usage is TRBV11-3 and J usage is TRBJ2-2, with a possible D match to TRBD1 (6 bases). Per germline, CDR1 SGHNT and CDR2 YENEEA. The CDR3 loop spans 17 amino acids. Deletions cut 2 bases from V and 6 bases from J, with 19 bases between. The CDR3 reads CASSLWRLGAGAGELFF. CDR3 in DNA: TGTGCCAGCAGCTTATGGCGGTTGGGGGCTGGGGCCGGGGAGCTGTTTTTT.

The count of this clone is one. The chain combines TRBV19 with TRBJ1-2; TRBD1 aligns across 8 bases. Germline values: CDR1 LNHDA, CDR2 SQIVND (reference sequence). Trimming at V came to 7 bases and at J to 8 bases, leaving 9 bases not matched to a gene. This CDR3 contains 13 residues. This CDR3 is CASTLTGGRGYTF. DNA for the CDR3: TGTGCCAGTACCCTAACAGGGGGGCGAGGCTACACCTTC.

V and J are TRBV4-3 and TRBJ2-7; possibly TRBD1 for D (6 bases). Germline loops: CDR1 LGHNA, CDR2 YSLEER. V dropped 4 bases and J dropped 1 base, with 17 bases sitting between them. The CDR3 extends over 16 amino acids. CDR3 nucleotides: TGCGCCAGCAGCCCGTCGGTGGGGGCTGGGTCCTACGAGCAGTACTTC. Its translation: CASSPSVGAGSYEQYF.

The chain combines TRBV13 with TRBJ2-7; 8 nucleotides align to TRBD2. The CDR3 has 16 amino acids. Per germline, CDR1 PRHDT and CDR2 FYEKMQ (reference sequence). Germline trimming cut 3 bases from V and 2 bases from J; bases unmatched to any gene: 9. The CDR3 DNA follows: TGTGCCAGCAGCTTTAAAAGCGGGAGCGAAACCTACGAGCAGTACTTC. Translating gives CASSFKSGSETYEQYF.

The chain links TRBV5-1 to TRBJ2-1; TRBD2 aligns across 9 bases. This CDR3 contains 15 residues. Germline assignment: CDR1 SGHRS and CDR2 YFSETQ. The J segment lost 9 bases and the V segment lost 4 bases, leaving 11 bases of the junction unmatched. The CDR3 bases are TGCGCCAGCAGCCTCGGCGGACTAGCGCCGACTGAGCAGTTCTTC. This encodes CASSLGGLAPTEQFF.

The V gene is TRBV5-4, the J gene TRBJ2-1, with a possible D match to TRBD2 (5 bases). Germline V lookup: CDR1 SGHNT, CDR2 YYREEE (reference sequence). This CDR3 has 16 residues. Deletions cut 3 bases from V and 0 bases from J, with 13 bases between. The CDR3 loop reads CASSSAADSSYNEQFF. The CDR3, as DNA: TGTGCCAGCAGCTCCGCAGCGGATAGCTCCTACAATGAGCAGTTCTTC.

This chain joins TRBV19 and TRBJ2-7, with D perhaps being TRBD1 or TRBD2 (5 bases each). Trimming left V 6 bases short and J 3 bases short, with 18 bases between. Germline CDR1 is LNHDA and CDR2 is SQIVND (reference sequence). This CDR3 contains 15 residues. The CDR3 sequence: CASRGVVKHGYEQYF. CDR3 nucleotides: TGTGCCAGTAGGGGGGTCGTTAAGCATGGCTACGAGCAGTACTTC.

This chain connects TRBV27 to TRBJ2-7; 7 bases agree with TRBD2. V lost 3 bases to trimming and J lost 3 bases; unmatched junction nucleotides: 11. CDR1 and CDR2 (germline): MNHEY, SMNVEV (reference sequence). The length of the CDR3 is 16 residues. CDR3 loop: CASSFSEGTKIYEQYF. The CDR3, as DNA: TGTGCCAGCAGTTTCTCAGAAGGGACTAAAATCTACGAGCAGTACTTC.

In its sample, this clone was seen once. This chain links TRBV7-9 with TRBJ2-1; perhaps D is TRBD1 or TRBD2 (5 bases each). Germline loops: CDR1 SEHNR, CDR2 FQNEAQ (reference sequence). Trimming took 9 bases from V and 3 from J, leaving 21 bases between them. The CDR3 covers 16 residues. CDR3 DNA sequence: TGTGCCAGTAACCTAGTTACTGGGGGTGGCTACAATGAGCAGTTCTTC. Encoded protein: CASNLVTGGGYNEQFF.

V and J are TRBV4-1 and TRBJ2-3; D gene uncertain. V lost 3 bases and J lost 6, with 13 bases in between. Germline V lookup: CDR1 MGHRA, CDR2 YSYEKL. The CDR3 is made up of 14 amino acids. CDR3 amino acids: CASSHEIYPDTQYF. In nucleotides, the CDR3 is TGCGCCAGCAGCCATGAGATTTATCCGGATACGCAGTATTTT.

V gene TRBV18 combines with J gene TRBJ1-1; 7 bases agree with TRBD1. CDR3 length: 16 residues. V shed 4 bases, J shed 1 base, and the junction held 9 bases outside the gene matches. Germline CDR1 is KGHSH and CDR2 is LQKENI. In DNA form, the CDR3 reads TGTGCCAGCTCACGGGTGGACAGGAGCTCGAACACTGAAGCTTTCTTT. Protein: CASSRVDRSSNTEAFF.

With regard to this clone: The sample contains more than one DNA sequence encoding this CDR3. This chain joins TRBV27 and TRBJ2-2; no definite D call. The CDR3 contains 13 residues. Per the germline V gene, CDR1 is MNHEY and CDR2 is SMNVEV (reference sequence). V was clipped by 6 bases and J by 4 bases, with 9 bases between them. This CDR3 is CASSLISTGELFF. CDR3 coding DNA: TGTGCCAGCAGCCTTATAAGCACCGGGGAGCTGTTTTTT.

The chain combines TRBV29-1 with TRBJ2-5; D may be TRBD1 (7 bases). Germline V gene sequence: CDR1 SQVTM, CDR2 ANQGSEA. V lost 7 bases and J lost 2, with 14 bases in between. This CDR3 is built from 13 residues. The CDR3 loop is CSAEGTAQETQYF. CDR3 DNA: TGCAGCGCGGAGGGGACAGCACAAGAGACCCAGTACTTC.

The rearrangement joins TRBV9 to TRBJ2-1; perhaps TRBD1 as D (6 bases). Germline V gives CDR1 SGDLS, CDR2 YYNGEE. CDR3 length: 16 amino acids. Trimming pared 3 bases from V and 4 bases from J, leaving 17 bases between. The CDR3, as DNA: TGTGCCAGCAGCGCTAACTGGGTGGGGGCATACAATGAGCAGTTCTTC. It yields the protein CASSANWVGAYNEQFF.